This T cell receptor (beta chain) is from a study of identical twins. Findings of the study overall: When twins shared out-of-frame alpha sequences, those sequences had excess low generation probability. Fewer insertions marked abundant cord blood beta clonotypes; young adult naive trended weakly, memory not at all.

This clonotype has ten or more counts. No antigen is known for it. V dropped 3 bases and J dropped 0; count of bases not matched to a gene: 2. Germline lookup yields CDR1 LGHDT and CDR2 YNNKEL (reference sequence). CDR3 length: 15 residues. A single record per CDR3 protein comes from TCRdb applying MiXCR to the 5' RACE reads. The sample records around 960,000 distinct CDR3 sequences, roughly an eighth being singletons. The same sample was also studied in work on yellow fever vaccine responses in identical twins.

The sequenced sample was PBMCs. The source of this sequence is a woman under 30 in good health. This chain uses TRBV3-1 with TRBJ2-1; 7 bases align to TRBD2. The CDR3 DNA follows: TGTGCCAGCAGCCAGCGCGGGAGCTCCTACAATGAGCAGTTCTTC. This translates into CASSQRGSSYNEQFF.